Only a few counts were recorded for the clone carrying this T cell receptor (beta chain). Its antigen is currently unknown. This specimen belongs to a study of cytomegalovirus exposure and HLA in healthy donors. Trimming shortened V by 4 bases and J by 0 bases, and 20 bases separated the two germline ends. Germline loops: CDR1 SGHNT, CDR2 YYREEE (reference sequence). This CDR3 contains 18 residues. Study-level results: Presence/absence analyses treated sequencing depth as roughly uniform across donors.

Both 60 Vbeta primers and 13 Jbeta primers went into the PCR. Assay used: immunoSEQ multiplex PCR; TCRdb lists only in-frame clones, some missing. Of about 130,000 clones listed, over 8% are singletons. This sequence was found in a man aged 35-49 years in good health and CMV-seronegative. Sequencing input: PBMCs. V is TRBV5-4 and J is TRBJ2-1; possible D gene TRBD2, 7 bases. This chain's CDR3 is CASSQQLRGGRSYNEQFF. As DNA, the CDR3 is TGTGCCAGCAGCCAGCAGCTCCGCGGGGGCCGCTCCTACAATGAGCAGTTCTTC.